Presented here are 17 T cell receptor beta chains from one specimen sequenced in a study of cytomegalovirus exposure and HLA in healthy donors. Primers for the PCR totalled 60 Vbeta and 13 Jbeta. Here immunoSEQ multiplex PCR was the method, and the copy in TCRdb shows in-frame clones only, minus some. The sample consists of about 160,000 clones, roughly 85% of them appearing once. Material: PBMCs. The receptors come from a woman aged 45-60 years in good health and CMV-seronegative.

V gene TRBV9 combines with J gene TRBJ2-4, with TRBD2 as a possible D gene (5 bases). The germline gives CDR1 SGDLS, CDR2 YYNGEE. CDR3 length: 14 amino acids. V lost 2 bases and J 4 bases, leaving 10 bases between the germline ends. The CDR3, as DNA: TGTGCCAGCAGCGTCGGCCCGGGGAAAAACATTCAGTACTTC. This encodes CASSVGPGKNIQYF.

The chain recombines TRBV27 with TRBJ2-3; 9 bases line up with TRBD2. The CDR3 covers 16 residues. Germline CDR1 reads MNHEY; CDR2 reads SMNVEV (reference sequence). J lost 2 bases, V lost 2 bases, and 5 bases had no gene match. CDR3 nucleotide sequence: TGTGCCAGCAGTTTAAGTAGCGGGGGACCCACAGATACGCAGTATTTT. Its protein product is CASSLSSGGPTDTQYF.

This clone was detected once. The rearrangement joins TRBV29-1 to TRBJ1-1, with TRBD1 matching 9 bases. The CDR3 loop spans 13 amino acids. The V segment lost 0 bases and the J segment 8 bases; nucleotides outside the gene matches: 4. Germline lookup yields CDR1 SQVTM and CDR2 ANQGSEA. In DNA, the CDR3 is TGCAGCGTTGAAGACGGGACAGGGCGAGAAGCTTTCTTT. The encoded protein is CSVEDGTGREAFF.

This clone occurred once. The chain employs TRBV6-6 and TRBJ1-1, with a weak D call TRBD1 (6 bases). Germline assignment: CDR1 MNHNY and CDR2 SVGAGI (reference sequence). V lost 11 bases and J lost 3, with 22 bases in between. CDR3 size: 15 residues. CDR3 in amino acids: CAAYRHQGQHTEAFF. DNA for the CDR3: TGTGCCGCTTACCGACATCAGGGGCAGCACACTGAAGCTTTCTTT.

The CDR3 nucleotides are TGTGCCAGCAGCCCCCTCAGAGGGAGAAATGAGCAGTTCTTC. It specifies CASSPLRGRNEQFF. The V call is TRBV7-9, the J call TRBJ2-1, with D possibly matching TRBD2 (5 bases). The CDR3 runs to 14 residues. The V gene lost 5 bases and the J gene lost 7 bases, with 15 bases spanning the gap. The germline gives CDR1 SEHNR, CDR2 FQNEAQ (reference sequence).

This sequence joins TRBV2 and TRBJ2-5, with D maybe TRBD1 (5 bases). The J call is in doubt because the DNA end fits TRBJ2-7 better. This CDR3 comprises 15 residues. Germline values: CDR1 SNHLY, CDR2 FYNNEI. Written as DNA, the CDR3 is TGTGCCAGCAGGGAACAGGCTGCTAACTCCTACGAGCAGTACTTC. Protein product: CASREQAANSYEQYF.

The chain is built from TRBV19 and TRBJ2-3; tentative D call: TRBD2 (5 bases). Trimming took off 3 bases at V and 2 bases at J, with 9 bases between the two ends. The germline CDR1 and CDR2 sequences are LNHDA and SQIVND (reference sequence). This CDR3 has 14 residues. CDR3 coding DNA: TGTGCCAGTAGTATTACGGGAACCACAGATACGCAGTATTTT. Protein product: CASSITGTTDTQYF.

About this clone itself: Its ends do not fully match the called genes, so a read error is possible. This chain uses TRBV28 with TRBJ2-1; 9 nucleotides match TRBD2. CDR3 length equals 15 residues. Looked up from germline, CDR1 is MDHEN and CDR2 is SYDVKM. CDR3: CASGRAGGPYSEQFF. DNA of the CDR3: TGTGCCAGTGGTCGGGCGGGGGGGCCATACAGTGAGCAGTTCTTC. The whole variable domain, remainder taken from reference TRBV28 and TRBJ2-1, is DVKVTQSSRYLVKRTGEKVFLECVQDMDHENMFWYRQDPGLGLRLIYFSYDVKMKEKGDIPEGYSVSREKKERFSLILESASTNQTSMYLCASGRAGGPYSEQFFGPGTRLTVL.

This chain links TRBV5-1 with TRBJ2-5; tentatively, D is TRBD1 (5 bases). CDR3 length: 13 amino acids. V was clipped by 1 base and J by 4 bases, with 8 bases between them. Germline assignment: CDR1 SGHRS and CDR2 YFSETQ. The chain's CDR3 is CASSLFQGETQYF. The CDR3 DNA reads TGCGCCAGCAGCTTGTTTCAGGGAGAGACCCAGTACTTC.

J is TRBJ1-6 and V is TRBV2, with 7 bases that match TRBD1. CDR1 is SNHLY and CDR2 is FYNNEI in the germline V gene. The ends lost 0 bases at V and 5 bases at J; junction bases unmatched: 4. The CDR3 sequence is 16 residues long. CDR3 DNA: TGTGCCAGCAGTGAAGCGGGGACAGCGAATAATTCACCCCTCCACTTT. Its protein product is CASSEAGTANNSPLHF.

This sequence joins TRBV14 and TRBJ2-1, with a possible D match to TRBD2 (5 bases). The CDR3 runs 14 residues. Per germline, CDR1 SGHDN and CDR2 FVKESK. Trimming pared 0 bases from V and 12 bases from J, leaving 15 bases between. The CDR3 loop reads CASSQDWTVSWQFF. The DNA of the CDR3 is TGTGCCAGCAGCCAAGATTGGACTGTCTCGTGGCAGTTCTTC.

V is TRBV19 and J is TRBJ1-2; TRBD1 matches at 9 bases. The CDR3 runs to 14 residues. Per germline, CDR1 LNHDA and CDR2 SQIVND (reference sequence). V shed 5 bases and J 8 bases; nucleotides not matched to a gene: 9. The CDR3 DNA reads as TGTGCCAGTAGTGCCTTACAGGGGGCTGGAGGCTACACCTTC. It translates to CASSALQGAGGYTF.

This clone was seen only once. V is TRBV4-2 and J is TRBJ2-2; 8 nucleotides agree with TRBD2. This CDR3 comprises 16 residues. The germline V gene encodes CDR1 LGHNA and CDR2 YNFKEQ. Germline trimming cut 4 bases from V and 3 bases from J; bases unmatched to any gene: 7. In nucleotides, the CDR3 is TGTGCCAGCAGCCCATCCGGGACTAGAGACACCGGGGAGCTGTTTTTT. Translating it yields CASSPSGTRDTGELFF.

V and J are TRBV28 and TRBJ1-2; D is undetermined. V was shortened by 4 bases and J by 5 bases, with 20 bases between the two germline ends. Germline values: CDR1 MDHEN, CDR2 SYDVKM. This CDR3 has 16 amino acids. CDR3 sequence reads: CASSSRRPSLLYGYTF. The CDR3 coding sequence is TGTGCCAGCAGTTCCCGGCGGCCCTCGTTACTTTATGGCTACACCTTC.

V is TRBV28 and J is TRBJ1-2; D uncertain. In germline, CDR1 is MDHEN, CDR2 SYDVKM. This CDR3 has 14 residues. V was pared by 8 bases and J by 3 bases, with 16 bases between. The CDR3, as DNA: TGTGCCAGCCGTACTAGGGTCCTCCACTATGGCTACACCTTC. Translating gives CASRTRVLHYGYTF.

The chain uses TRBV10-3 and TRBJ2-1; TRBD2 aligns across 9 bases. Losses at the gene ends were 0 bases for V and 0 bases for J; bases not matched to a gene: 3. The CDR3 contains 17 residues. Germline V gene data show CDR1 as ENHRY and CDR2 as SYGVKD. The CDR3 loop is CAISESGREGSYNEQFF. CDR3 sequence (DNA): TGTGCCATCAGTGAGTCGGGGCGGGAGGGCTCCTACAATGAGCAGTTCTTC.

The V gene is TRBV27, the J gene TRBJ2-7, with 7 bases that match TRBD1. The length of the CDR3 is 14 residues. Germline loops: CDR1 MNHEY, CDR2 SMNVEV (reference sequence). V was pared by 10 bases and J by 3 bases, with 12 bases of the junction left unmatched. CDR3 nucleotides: TGTGCCACCCGACTAACACAGGGGAGCTACGAGCAGTACTTC. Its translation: CATRLTQGSYEQYF.